This T cell receptor beta chain was recorded in a study of control samples from healthy donors and cancer patients. CDR3 length: 13 residues. In germline, CDR1 is SEHNR, CDR2 FQNEAQ (reference sequence). V lost 1 base and J lost 0, with 3 bases in between. Assay: immunoSEQ multiplex PCR; the TCRdb copy retains only in-frame clones and omits some. The repertoire consists of about 140,000 clones, with roughly nine tenths occurring once and the leading ten covering 4.9%. On this clone itself: This sample includes further DNA sequences coding for the same CDR3.

The chain links TRBV7-9 to TRBJ1-1; no firm D call. Specimen: blood. This clonotype was obtained from a man aged 25-40 years in good health. The CDR3 coding sequence is TGTGCCAGCAGCTTAGACATGAACACTGAAGCTTTCTTT. Protein sequence: CASSLDMNTEAFF.